This passage covers 26 T cell receptor beta chains from one sample sequenced in a study of tumor-infiltrating lymphocytes in oesophageal squamous cell carcinoma. MiXCR was run by TCRdb on the PCR reads, yielding one entry per CDR3 protein. The sample lists 15,000 to 20,000 distinct CDR3 sequences; over 40% were seen once. Input material: normal esophageal tissue next to the tumor. These receptors originate from a male donor with esophageal squamous cell carcinoma.

This clonotype was seen repeatedly, ten times or more. The J gene is TRBJ2-1, the V gene TRBV5-8, with 10 bases matching TRBD2. This CDR3 comprises 14 residues. The germline gives CDR1 SGHTS, CDR2 YDEGEE. J was trimmed by 7 bases and V by 6 bases; bases with no gene match: 7. CDR3: CASTLAGVMNEQFF. The CDR3 bases are TGTGCCAGCACGCTAGCGGGAGTTATGAATGAGCAGTTCTTC.

There are many counts of this clonotype. V is TRBV6-1 and J is TRBJ1-5; D remains unclear. V lost 5 bases, J lost 3 bases, and 14 bases lay in between. This CDR3 has 15 amino acids. CDR1 MNHNS and CDR2 SASEGT come from the germline V gene. CDR3 region: CASSINRRDNQPQHF. The CDR3 nucleotides are TGTGCCAGCAGTATAAATCGACGGGACAATCAGCCCCAGCATTTT.

This clonotype was seen a few times. This chain uses TRBV7-2 with TRBJ1-2; no definite D call. V shed 1 base and J shed 3 bases, with 12 bases lying between them. The CDR3 is 15 amino acids. Germline V gene data show CDR1 as SGHTA and CDR2 as FQGNSA. The CDR3 nucleotides read TGTGCCAGCAGCTTAGATTTTGGAGCCGACTATGGCTACACCTTC. It translates to CASSLDFGADYGYTF.

This clonotype was counted at least ten times. The chain links TRBV2 to TRBJ2-7; 11 bases are a match to TRBD2. This CDR3 is 13 amino acids long. V dropped 9 bases and J dropped 4; count of bases not matched to a gene: 5. Germline V gene sequence: CDR1 SNHLY, CDR2 FYNNEI. The chain's CDR3 is CASRLAGIYEQYF. CDR3 nucleotide sequence: TGTGCCAGTAGACTAGCGGGAATTTACGAGCAGTACTTC. Supplemented by reference TRBV2 and TRBJ2-7, the full variable domain reads EPEVTQTPSHQVTQMGQEVILRCVPISNHLYFYWYRQILGQKVEFLVSFYNNEISEKSEIFDDQFSVERPDGSNFTLKIRSTKLEDSAMYFCASRLAGIYEQYFGPGTRLTVT.

V and J are TRBV20-1 and TRBJ2-2; D remains unclear. Germline V lookup: CDR1 DFQATT, CDR2 SNEGSKA (reference sequence). This CDR3 contains 13 residues. V was clipped by 4 bases and J by 2 bases, with 8 bases between them. This CDR3 reads CSATTPNTGELFF. The DNA of the CDR3 is TGCAGTGCTACGACACCCAACACCGGGGAGCTGTTTTTT.

Regarding this clonotype: The CDR3 does not close with the conserved phenylalanine or tryptophan, likely indicating a read error. The DNA is omitted, as the CDR3 cannot be located on it reliably, and the CDR3 follows TCRdb's listing. The chain links TRBV7-3 to TRBJ2-5; TRBD2 is taken as the D call from the table, unchecked against the DNA. Germline CDR1 and CDR2: SGHTA and FQGTGA. The CDR3 is 15 amino acids in total, end residues counted. This CDR3 is CASSLGGRDGYTFGS.

Of note for this clonotype: A junction boundary mismatches the germline segment, possibly from a read error. The CDR3 protein is CASNVGLNNSPLHF. The CDR3 nucleotides read TGTGCCAGCAACGTAGGACTGAATAATTCACCCCTCCACTTC. The rearrangement joins TRBV6-1 to TRBJ2-5, with D maybe TRBD2 (5 bases). The V gene's germline CDR1 is MNHNS and CDR2 SASEGT. The CDR3 is made up of 14 amino acids.

This clonotype was seen repeatedly, ten times or more. This chain connects TRBV5-1 to TRBJ2-2, with D unclear. In germline, CDR1 is SGHRS, CDR2 YFSETQ. The V and J ends lost 3 bases and 1 base respectively, with 7 bases between them. The CDR3 loop spans 14 amino acids. The chain's CDR3 is CASSSRLNTGELFF. Written as DNA, the CDR3 is TGCGCCAGCAGCTCAAGACTGAACACCGGGGAGCTGTTTTTT.

About this clonotype: The CDR3 does not close with the conserved phenylalanine or tryptophan, likely indicating a read error. The limits of the CDR3 on the DNA are not certain, so only TCRdb's listed CDR3 is given. J is TRBJ2-5 and V is TRBV7-8; the table assigns TRBD2, which was not confirmed against the DNA. Germline V CDR1 and CDR2: SGHVS, FQNEAQ. The CDR3 comprises 16 residues, both ends counted. The CDR3 sequence is CASSPRVDNSPLHFGN.

The chain employs TRBV27 and TRBJ2-1; D possibly corresponds to TRBD2 (7 bases). Germline V gives CDR1 MNHEY, CDR2 SMNVEV (reference sequence). Trimming took off 5 bases at V and 0 bases at J, with 14 bases between the two ends. CDR3 length equals 16 residues. CDR3 nucleotides: TGTGCCAGCAGTGGGGGAGGGACATTCTCCTACAATGAGCAGTTCTTC. Translated: CASSGGGTFSYNEQFF.

This clonotype was observed many times. A much larger clone differs by one base, so this may be a read error. The chain carries TRBV7-9 and TRBJ2-1; TRBD1 matches 8 bases. The closer fit of TRBJ2-7 to the DNA end suggests the J call may be wrong. The CDR3 has 14 residues. CDR1 is SEHNR, CDR2 FQNEAQ, per germline (reference sequence). In DNA, the CDR3 is TGTGCCACTCCCGGGACAGGCTCCTACAATGAGCAGTACTTC. Its protein product is CATPGTGSYNEQYF.

This clonotype turned up a few times. The genes are TRBV7-2 and TRBJ2-1, with 10 bases matching TRBD2. Judging by the DNA end, TRBJ2-5 fits better; the J call may be wrong. CDR3 length equals 17 residues. Germline V gene sequence: CDR1 SGHTA, CDR2 FQGNSA. CDR3 nucleotide sequence: TGTGCCAGCAGCTTAGCGCTATCTAGCGGGAGTAGGGAGACCCAGTACTTC. Protein: CASSLALSSGSRETQYF.

The chain employs TRBV6-1 and TRBJ2-1, with TRBD2 identical over 7 bases. Trimming removed 5 bases from V and 0 bases from J; junction bases left unmatched: 13. This CDR3 region has 18 residues. CDR1 is MNHNS, CDR2 SASEGT, per germline. The CDR3 loop is CASSPRLGLVGSYNEQFF. The CDR3, as DNA: TGTGCCAGCAGTCCACGACTAGGACTAGTCGGCTCCTACAATGAGCAGTTCTTC.

This clonotype was picked up many times. The rearrangement links TRBV11-3 to TRBJ1-1, with 8 nucleotides matching TRBD1. This CDR3 contains 14 residues. Trimming cost V 2 bases and J 4 bases; bases outside gene matches: 3. Germline V gene lookup returns CDR1 SGHNT and CDR2 YENEEA. The DNA of the CDR3 is TGTGCCAGCAGCTTATACAGGGGGATCACTGAAGCTTTCTTT. Translation: CASSLYRGITEAFF.

This clonotype was observed at least ten times. This rearrangement joins TRBV5-1 to TRBJ2-2, with 9 bases aligning to TRBD2. The CDR3 loop spans 15 amino acids. The V segment lost 2 bases and the J segment 5 bases; nucleotides outside the gene matches: 4. The germline V gene encodes CDR1 SGHRS and CDR2 YFSETQ. The CDR3 coding sequence is TGCGCCAGCAGCTTTGCGGGAGGGGAAACCGGGGAGCTGTTTTTT. Translated, it gives CASSFAGGETGELFF.

This clonotype was counted ten times or more. It may be a read error: a sequence one base away is much more abundant. The V and J genes are TRBV7-7 and TRBJ2-1; 9 positions match TRBD2. Looked up from germline, CDR1 is SSHAT and CDR2 is FNYEAQ (reference sequence). This CDR3 comprises 14 residues. Here the CDR3 DNA reads TGTGCTAGCAGCCCCGGGACTAGCCGTCGGGAGCAGTTCTTC. It specifies CASSPGTSRREQFF.

To note about this clonotype: The final CDR3 position lacks the conserved phenylalanine or tryptophan, pointing to a likely read error. The V call is TRBV7-2, the J call TRBJ2-3; TRBD2 agrees at 14 bases. The CDR3 has 17 amino acids. V shed 5 bases, J shed 3 bases, and the junction held 7 bases outside the gene matches. Germline V gives CDR1 SGHTA, CDR2 FQGNSA. CDR3 sequence reads: CASSLGLAGVGTDTQYS. CDR3 bases: TGTGCCAGCAGCCTGGGACTAGCGGGAGTAGGAACAGATACGCAGTATTCT.

This clonotype was detected ten times or more. The genes are TRBV19 and TRBJ1-2; TRBD1 might be the D (5 bases). Germline V CDR1 and CDR2: LNHDA, SQIVND (reference sequence). The CDR3 length is 14 residues. The germline V and J ends were trimmed by 1 base and 5 bases, with 11 bases remaining between them. This CDR3 is CASSIGDFDYGYTF. The DNA of the CDR3 is TGTGCCAGTAGTATAGGGGACTTTGATTATGGCTACACCTTC.

This clonotype was counted many times. This clone may be a read error of a much larger clone one base away. This chain links TRBV11-3 with TRBJ2-5; D not certain. The V end lost 6 bases, the J end lost 11 bases, and 16 bases lay between the germline ends. Germline CDR1 is SGHNT and CDR2 is YENEEA. The CDR3 sequence is 12 residues long. Written as DNA, the CDR3 is TGTGCCAGCAGAGGAACCAGTGATGAGCAGTACTTC. As protein: CASRGTSDEQYF.

This rearrangement joins TRBV5-5 to TRBJ1-3; 7 bases agree with TRBD1. V lost 5 bases and J lost 9; bases outside the gene matches: 14. Germline V gene sequence: CDR1 SGHKS, CDR2 YYEKEE (reference sequence). The CDR3 spans 15 residues. This chain's CDR3 is CASSLDRDSGVTIYF. In DNA form, the CDR3 reads TGTGCCAGCAGTTTAGACCGGGACAGTGGAGTCACCATATATTTT.

This clonotype is classed as medium-sized (0.01 to 0.1%). The CDR3 region has the DNA TGTGCCAGCAGCTGGGACTTCTCTGGGGCCAACGTCCTGACTTTC. Translation: CASSWDFSGANVLTF. The chain links TRBV6-1 to TRBJ2-6; tentatively, D is TRBD2 (6 bases). V was cut by 6 bases and J by 0 bases, with 9 bases left in between. Germline-derived CDR1 and CDR2 are MNHNS and SASEGT. CDR3 length: 15 residues.

This clonotype was seen repeatedly, ten times or more. The chain is built from TRBV5-4 and TRBJ1-2; weak D call: TRBD1 (5 bases). The CDR3 sequence is 16 residues long. V lost 0 bases, J lost 4 bases, and 16 bases lay in between. Germline values: CDR1 SGHNT, CDR2 YYREEE (reference sequence). CDR3 coding DNA: TGTGCCAGCAGCTTGGGGGGGACCCAGGGCGTCTATGGCTACACCTTC. Translation: CASSLGGTQGVYGYTF.

This clonotype was seen a handful of times. The chain links TRBV7-6 to TRBJ2-3, with D unresolved. Germline loops: CDR1 SGHVS, CDR2 FNYEAQ. V lost 0 bases and J lost 4, with 8 bases in between. CDR3 size: 14 residues. Here the CDR3 reads CASSLALTADTQYF. The CDR3, as DNA: TGTGCCAGCAGCTTAGCGTTGACGGCAGATACGCAGTATTTT.

This clonotype was observed once. The chain recombines TRBV11-2 with TRBJ2-2, with 11 bases lining up with TRBD2. Judging by the DNA end, TRBJ2-3 fits better; the J call may be wrong. The V gene's germline CDR1 is SGHAT and CDR2 FQNNGV. The CDR3 totals 16 residues. The CDR3 region has the DNA TGTGCCAGCAGCCACATAGCGGGAGGGAGCACAGATACGCAGTATTTT. The encoded protein is CASSHIAGGSTDTQYF.

The V gene is TRBV11-2, the J gene TRBJ2-6; D is unresolved. Germline V gene sequence: CDR1 SGHAT, CDR2 FQNNGV. This CDR3 is 16 amino acids long. The ends were cut back, 1 base at V and 1 base at J, with 8 bases in the middle. The CDR3 here is CASSLGPESGANVLTF. The CDR3 nucleotides are TGTGCCAGCAGCTTAGGTCCGGAATCTGGGGCCAACGTCCTGACTTTC.

The chain uses TRBV6-1 and TRBJ2-1; 11 nucleotides match TRBD2. The trim removed 2 bases at V and 10 bases at J, leaving 7 bases unmatched. CDR3 length: 15 amino acids. CDR1 is MNHNS and CDR2 is SASEGT in the germline V gene. The CDR3 region is CASSEISGGAKEQFF. As DNA, the CDR3 is TGTGCCAGCAGTGAAATTAGCGGGGGGGCAAAGGAGCAGTTCTTC.